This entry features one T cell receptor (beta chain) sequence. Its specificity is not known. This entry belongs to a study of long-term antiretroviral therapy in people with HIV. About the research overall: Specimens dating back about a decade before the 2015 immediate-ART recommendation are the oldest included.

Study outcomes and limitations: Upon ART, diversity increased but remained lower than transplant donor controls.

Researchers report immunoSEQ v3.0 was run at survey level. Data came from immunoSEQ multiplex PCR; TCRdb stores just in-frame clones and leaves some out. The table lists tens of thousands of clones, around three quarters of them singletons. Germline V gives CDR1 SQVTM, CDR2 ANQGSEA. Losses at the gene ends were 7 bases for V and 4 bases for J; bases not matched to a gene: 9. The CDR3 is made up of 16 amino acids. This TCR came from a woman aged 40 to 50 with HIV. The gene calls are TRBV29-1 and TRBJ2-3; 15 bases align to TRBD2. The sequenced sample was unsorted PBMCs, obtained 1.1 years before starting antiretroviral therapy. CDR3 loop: CSASPGLAGGPDTQYF. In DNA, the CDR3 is TGCAGCGCCTCACCAGGACTAGCGGGAGGGCCAGATACGCAGTATTTT.